The clone carrying this T cell receptor (beta chain) was picked up a small number of times. Its antigen is as yet unknown. The data derive from a study of siplizumab effects on memory and regulatory T cells. Sequencing used immunoSEQ multiplex PCR; TCRdb keeps in-frame clones, though not all of them. The sample includes about 10,000 clones, around 45% of them seen just once. Coculture of the mixed lymphocyte reaction cells took place at 37 degrees C and lasted over five days. Trimming shortened V by 3 bases and J by 3 bases, and 15 bases separated the two germline ends. Germline V CDR1 and CDR2: MGHRA, YSYEKL. The CDR3 is 15 residues long.

What was sequenced was CFSE-low (dividing) CD8+ T cells sorted from an allogeneic mixed lymphocyte reaction. The receptor was derived from a human donor in good health; the cells came from an allogeneic mixed lymphocyte reaction. This chain connects TRBV4-1 to TRBJ2-7; TRBD2 might be the D (6 bases). The CDR3 reads CASSQTGTGVYEQYF. CDR3 DNA sequence: TGCGCCAGCAGCCAGACCGGGACTGGGGTCTACGAGCAGTACTTC.